This T cell receptor (beta chain) comes out of a study of T cells in Graves' hyperthyroidism and ophthalmopathy. This clonotype was counted at least ten times. The antigen remains undetermined. TCR beta CDR3 region amplification was performed from RNA transcripts. The study used the HTBI primer set for a first-round RT-PCR of the TCR CDR3. TCRdb passed the multiplex PCR reads through MiXCR, listing each CDR3 protein once. The data show nearly 110,000 distinct CDR3 sequences, about 15% seen once. Graves' hyperthyroidism is called stable when ophthalmopathy does not progress within 18 months. Uncontrolled infection, other autoimmune disease, pregnancy and lactation each barred patients from inclusion. Clinical symptoms, serum thyroxine, TRAb, thyroid ultrasound and orbital computed tomography established diagnosis. General study findings and limits: Stable hyperthyroidism and ophthalmopathy were separated using 13 V-J signatures.

The CDR3 has 17 residues. Trimming cost V 3 bases and J 8 bases; bases outside gene matches: 18. The germline gives CDR1 MNHNS, CDR2 SASEGT. J is TRBJ1-1 and V is TRBV6-1; 7 bases are a match to TRBD1. The sequence was obtained from a woman aged 50 to 60 with Graves' hyperthyroidism. The specimen sequenced was blood. The CDR3 DNA reads as TGTGCCAGCAGTGAGAGGGGGCATATTTCCGGGGTAGAGGAAGCTTTCTTT. It yields the protein CASSERGHISGVEEAFF.